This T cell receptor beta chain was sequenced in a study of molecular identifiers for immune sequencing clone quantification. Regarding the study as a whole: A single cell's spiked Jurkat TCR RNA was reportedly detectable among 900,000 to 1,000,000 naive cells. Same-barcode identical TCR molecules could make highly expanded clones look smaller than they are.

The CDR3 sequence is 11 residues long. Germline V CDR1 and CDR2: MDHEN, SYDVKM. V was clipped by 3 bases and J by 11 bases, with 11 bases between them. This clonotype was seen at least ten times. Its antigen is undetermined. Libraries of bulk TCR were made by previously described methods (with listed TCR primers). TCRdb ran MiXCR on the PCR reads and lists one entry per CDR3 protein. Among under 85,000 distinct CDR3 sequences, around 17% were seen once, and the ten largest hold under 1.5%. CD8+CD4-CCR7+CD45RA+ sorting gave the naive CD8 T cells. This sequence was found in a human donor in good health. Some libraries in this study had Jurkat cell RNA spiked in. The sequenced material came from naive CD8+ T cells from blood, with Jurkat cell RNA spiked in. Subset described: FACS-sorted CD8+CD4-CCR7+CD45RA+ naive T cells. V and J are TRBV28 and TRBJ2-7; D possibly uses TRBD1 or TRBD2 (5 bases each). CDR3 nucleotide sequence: TGTGCCAGCAGTTTCAGGGCGGAGGAGTACTTC. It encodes CASSFRAEEYF.